The 18 T cell receptor beta chains presented below share a single source sample, sequenced in a study of Graves' ophthalmopathy and Graves' hyperthyroidism. The study amplified TCR beta CDR3 regions using RNA transcripts. First-round RT-PCR employed HTBI primers, with a second-round multiplex PCR after it. TCRdb re-called the multiplex PCR reads through MiXCR, storing one row per CDR3 protein. The table includes 740,000 or so distinct CDR3 sequences, around 40% detected once. Sequenced sample: peripheral blood. The source of these receptors is an adult man with Graves' ophthalmopathy.

With respect to this clonotype: The junction differs from germline at one of its ends, possibly a read error. CDR3 bases: TGTGCCAGCAGCTTAGATAGCGGGAGAATCGACGAGCAGCACTTC. Translation gives CASSLDSGRIDEQHF. The J gene is TRBJ2-7, the V gene TRBV7-8, with TRBD2 matching over 9 bases. Germline loops: CDR1 SGHVS, CDR2 FQNEAQ. The CDR3 length is 15 residues. The whole variable domain, remainder taken from reference TRBV7-8 and TRBJ2-7, is GAGVSQSPRYKVAKRGQDVALRCDPISGHVSLFWYQQALGQGPEFLTYFQNEAQLDKSGLPSDRFFAERPEGSVSTLKIQRTQQEDSAVYLCASSLDSGRIDEQHFGPGTRLTVT.

This clonotype has only a few counts. The V gene is TRBV20-1, the J gene TRBJ2-7; 11 nucleotides agree with TRBD2. The CDR3 is 17 residues long. Per the germline V gene, CDR1 is DFQATT and CDR2 is SNEGSKA (reference sequence). V lost 1 base and J lost 3; bases outside the gene matches: 11. In DNA form, the CDR3 reads TGCAGTGCTAGAGTAACTAGCGGGAGCACTATTTACTACGAGCAGTACTTC. Protein: CSARVTSGSTIYYEQYF.

This clonotype was seen more than once but under ten times. V and J are TRBV24-1 and TRBJ1-5; weak D call: TRBD1 (5 bases). Trimming took off 3 bases at V and 4 bases at J, with 15 bases between the two ends. There are 16 residues in the CDR3. CDR1 KGHDR and CDR2 SFDVKD come from the germline V gene. CDR3 loop: CATSDPRDPPNQPQHF. The CDR3 nucleotides read TGTGCCACCAGTGATCCCCGGGACCCCCCAAATCAGCCCCAGCATTTT.

As for this clonotype: Without the conserved terminal phenylalanine or tryptophan, this CDR3 likely stems from a read error. The DNA is omitted, as the CDR3 cannot be located on it reliably, and the CDR3 follows TCRdb's listing. The gene calls are TRBV7-9 and TRBJ1-4; TRBD1, as called in the table, went unchecked against the DNA. Germline V gene data show CDR1 as SEHNR and CDR2 as FQNEAQ (reference sequence). Counting both end residues, the CDR3 totals 8 amino acids. CDR3 loop: CASSFGGL.

The chain recombines TRBV7-8 with TRBJ1-2; tentative D call: TRBD1 (5 bases). V was clipped by 0 bases and J by 4 bases, with 18 bases between them. Germline CDR1 reads SGHVS; CDR2 reads FQNEAQ. There are 17 residues in the CDR3. The CDR3 loop is CASSLAPGPPGAYGYTF. DNA for the CDR3: TGTGCCAGCAGCTTAGCGCCGGGACCGCCGGGCGCCTATGGCTACACCTTC.

This clonotype was detected a few times. This sequence joins TRBV14 and TRBJ1-1; D remains unclear. CDR1 SGHDN and CDR2 FVKESK come from the germline V gene. Between the trimmed V and J ends, which lost 3 bases and 1 base, there was a span of 9 bases. The CDR3 contains 14 residues. CDR3 nucleotide sequence: TGTGCCAGCAGCCACCTCCAATGGAACACTGAAGCTTTCTTT. It specifies CASSHLQWNTEAFF.

The chain employs TRBV25-1 and TRBJ2-2; 8 bases align to TRBD1. The CDR3 is 15 amino acids. CDR1 is MGHDK and CDR2 is SYGVNS in the germline V gene. The trim removed 10 bases at V and 4 bases at J, leaving 11 bases unmatched. The CDR3 is CATSSPGTGTGELFF. DNA for the CDR3: TGTGCCACCAGCAGCCCCGGGACAGGCACCGGGGAGCTGTTTTTT. Combining the CDR3 with reference TRBV25-1 and TRBJ2-2 gives the whole variable domain EADIYQTPRYLVIGTGKKITLECSQTMGHDKMYWYQQDPGMELHLIHYSYGVNSTEKGDLSSESTVSRIRTEHFPLTLESARPSHTSQYLCATSSPGTGTGELFFGEGSRLTVL.

This clonotype was counted many times. The CDR3 DNA reads TGTGCCAGTAGTCGCGGCATTAGCAATCAGCCCCAGCATTTT. Residues: CASSRGISNQPQHF. V and J are TRBV19 and TRBJ1-5; no definite D call. V lost 5 bases, J lost 0 bases, and 8 bases lay in between. The CDR3 is made up of 14 amino acids. Germline loops: CDR1 LNHDA, CDR2 SQIVND (reference sequence).

This clonotype showed up many times. V gene TRBV6-6 combines with J gene TRBJ2-6; D remains ambiguous. V lost 0 bases and J 0 bases, leaving 3 bases between the germline ends. The CDR3 runs to 15 residues. The germline CDR1 and CDR2 sequences are MNHNY and SVGAGI (reference sequence). The CDR3 spells CASSYSSSGANVLTF. DNA for the CDR3: TGTGCCAGCAGTTACTCGAGCTCTGGGGCCAACGTCCTGACTTTC.

The V gene is TRBV7-9, the J gene TRBJ1-1; D may be TRBD1 (6 bases). Trimming removed 5 bases from V and 2 bases from J, with 21 bases in between. Per the germline V gene, CDR1 is SEHNR and CDR2 is FQNEAQ (reference sequence). The CDR3 is 17 residues long. The CDR3 sequence is CASSSTIDRSPNTEAFF. In DNA, the CDR3 is TGTGCCAGCAGCAGTACGATTGACAGGAGCCCCAACACTGAAGCTTTCTTT.

In its sample, this clonotype was seen many times. The V and J genes are TRBV7-3 and TRBJ2-7, with a tentative D call TRBD2 (6 bases). The CDR3 spans 14 residues. Germline V gene sequence: CDR1 SGHTA, CDR2 FQGTGA. The CDR3 loop is CAKVEGPRSGEQYF. CDR3 bases: TGTGCAAAAGTGGAGGGGCCGCGTTCCGGCGAGCAGTACTTC.

V gene TRBV20-1 combines with J gene TRBJ2-7, with 8 bases matching TRBD2. After removal of 0 bases from V and 1 base from J, the junction contained 5 bases not matched to a gene. The V gene's germline CDR1 is DFQATT and CDR2 SNEGSKA (reference sequence). The CDR3 totals 15 residues. DNA for the CDR3: TGCAGTGCTAGAGATCAAGCGGGAGTTTCCTACGAGCAGTACTTC. Residues: CSARDQAGVSYEQYF.

This clonotype was seen repeatedly, ten times or more. The chain employs TRBV10-3 and TRBJ1-5, with D unclear. The ends were cut back, 10 bases at V and 7 bases at J, with 17 bases in the middle. The CDR3 runs 13 residues. Germline values: CDR1 ENHRY, CDR2 SYGVKD. DNA of the CDR3: TGTGCCAGCAGGCGGACGATGCGACAGCCCCAGCATTTT. Its translation is CASRRTMRQPQHF.

With regard to this clonotype: Compared with germline, one end of the junction differs, possibly owing to a read error. CDR3 region: CASSYSRTNTEAFF. The CDR3 DNA is TGTGCCAGCAGTTACTCACGGACGAACACTGAAGCTTTCTTT. This chain uses TRBV10-3 with TRBJ1-1; no clear D. The CDR3 is made up of 14 amino acids. Per the germline V gene, CDR1 is ENHRY and CDR2 is SYGVKD.

The chain carries TRBV29-1 and TRBJ2-7; 10 positions agree with TRBD1. This CDR3 spans 14 amino acids. Germline V lookup: CDR1 SQVTM, CDR2 ANQGSEA. With 1 base clipped from V and 5 bases from J, the junction kept 5 bases outside the gene matches. The CDR3 spells CSVEGGTGVNEQYF. DNA of the CDR3: TGCAGCGTTGAAGGCGGGACAGGGGTAAACGAGCAGTACTTC.

This clonotype was counted only a few times. The V and J genes are TRBV20-1 and TRBJ2-5, with 7 bases lining up with TRBD1. Germline V gene lookup returns CDR1 DFQATT and CDR2 SNEGSKA (reference sequence). This CDR3 has 12 amino acids. CDR3 region: CSLRGGEETQYF. The CDR3 DNA reads TGCAGCCTGAGAGGGGGCGAAGAGACCCAGTACTTC.

This clonotype was picked up many times. V gene TRBV12-3 or TRBV12-4 combines with J gene TRBJ1-4; D is unresolved. The CDR3 runs 12 residues. Deletions cut 4 bases from V and 5 bases from J, with 5 bases between. For the CDR3, the DNA is TGTGCCAGCAGTTCGGAGAATGAAAAACTGTTTTTT. Its translation: CASSSENEKLFF.

J is TRBJ2-7 and V is TRBV29-1; 12 bases are a match to TRBD1. The germline gives CDR1 SQVTM, CDR2 ANQGSEA. The J segment lost 5 bases and the V segment lost 8 bases, leaving 7 bases of the junction unmatched. The CDR3 has 13 residues. The CDR3 DNA reads TGCAGCCAGTCGGGACAGGGGGCTCACGAGCAGTACTTC. Its protein product is CSQSGQGAHEQYF.